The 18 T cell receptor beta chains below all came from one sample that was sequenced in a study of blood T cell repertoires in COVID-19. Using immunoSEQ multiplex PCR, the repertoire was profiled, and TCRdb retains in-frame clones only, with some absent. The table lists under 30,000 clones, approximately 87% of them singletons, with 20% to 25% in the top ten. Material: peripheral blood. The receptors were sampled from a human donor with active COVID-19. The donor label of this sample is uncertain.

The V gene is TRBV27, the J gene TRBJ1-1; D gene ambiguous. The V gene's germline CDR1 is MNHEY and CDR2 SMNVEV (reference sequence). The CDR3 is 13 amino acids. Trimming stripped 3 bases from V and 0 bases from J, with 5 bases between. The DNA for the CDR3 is TGTGCCAGCAGTTTCGCGTTGAACACTGAAGCTTTCTTT. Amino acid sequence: CASSFALNTEAFF.

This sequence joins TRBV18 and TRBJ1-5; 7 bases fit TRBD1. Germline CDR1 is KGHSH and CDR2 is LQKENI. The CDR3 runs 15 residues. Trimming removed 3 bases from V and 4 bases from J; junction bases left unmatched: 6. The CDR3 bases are TGTGCCAGCTCACCTGGACAGGCCAGGAATCAGCCCCAGCATTTT. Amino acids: CASSPGQARNQPQHF.

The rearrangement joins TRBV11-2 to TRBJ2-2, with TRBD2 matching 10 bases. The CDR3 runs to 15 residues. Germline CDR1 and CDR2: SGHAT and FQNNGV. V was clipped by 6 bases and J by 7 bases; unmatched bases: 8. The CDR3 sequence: CASSHASGSLGELFF. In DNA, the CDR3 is TGTGCCAGCAGTCACGCTAGCGGGAGCCTCGGGGAGCTGTTTTTT.

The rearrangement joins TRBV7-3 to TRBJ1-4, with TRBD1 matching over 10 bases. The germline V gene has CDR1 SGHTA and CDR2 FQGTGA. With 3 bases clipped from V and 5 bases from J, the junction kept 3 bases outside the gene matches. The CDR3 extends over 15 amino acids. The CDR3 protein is CASSFDRGRNEKLFF. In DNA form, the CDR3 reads TGTGCCAGCAGCTTTGACAGGGGGCGGAATGAAAAACTGTTTTTT. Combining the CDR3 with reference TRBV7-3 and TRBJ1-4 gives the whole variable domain GAGVSQTPSNKVTEKGKYVELRCDPISGHTALYWYRQSLGQGPEFLIYFQGTGAADDSGLPNDRFFAVRPEGSVSTLKIQRTERGDSAVYLCASSFDRGRNEKLFFGSGTQLSVL.

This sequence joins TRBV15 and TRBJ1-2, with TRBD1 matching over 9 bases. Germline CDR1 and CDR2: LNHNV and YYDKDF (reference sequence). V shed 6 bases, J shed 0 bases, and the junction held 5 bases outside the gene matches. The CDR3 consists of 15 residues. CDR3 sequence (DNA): TGTGCCACCAGAGGACAGGGGCCTTCTAACTATGGCTACACCTTC. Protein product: CATRGQGPSNYGYTF.

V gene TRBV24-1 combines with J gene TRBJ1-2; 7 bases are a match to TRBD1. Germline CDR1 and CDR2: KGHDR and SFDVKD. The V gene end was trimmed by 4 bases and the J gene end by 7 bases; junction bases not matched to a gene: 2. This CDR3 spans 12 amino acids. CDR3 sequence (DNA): TGTGCCACCAGTGAAGCAGGGGGTGGCTACACCTTC. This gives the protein CATSEAGGGYTF.

The CDR3 DNA reads as TGTGCCAGCTCACAGGGACAGGGGAACACTGAAGCTTTCTTT. It encodes CASSQGQGNTEAFF. J is TRBJ1-1 and V is TRBV18, with 9 bases that match TRBD1. The germline V gene has CDR1 KGHSH and CDR2 LQKENI. The junction had 1 base not matched to a gene; V was cut back by 4 bases and J by 1 base. The CDR3 length is 14 residues. The full variable domain, completed using reference TRBV18 and TRBJ1-1, is NAGVMQNPRHLVRRRGQEARLRCSPMKGHSHVYWYRQLPEEGLKFMVYLQKENIIDESGMPKERFSAEFPKEGPSILRIQQVVRGDSAAYFCASSQGQGNTEAFFGQGTRLTVV.

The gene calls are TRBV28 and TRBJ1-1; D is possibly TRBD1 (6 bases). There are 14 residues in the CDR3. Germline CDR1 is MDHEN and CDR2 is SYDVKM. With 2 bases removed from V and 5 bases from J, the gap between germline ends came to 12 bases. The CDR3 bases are TGTGCCAGCAGTTTAATTGTAGGGGGAACTGAAGCTTTCTTT. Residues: CASSLIVGGTEAFF.

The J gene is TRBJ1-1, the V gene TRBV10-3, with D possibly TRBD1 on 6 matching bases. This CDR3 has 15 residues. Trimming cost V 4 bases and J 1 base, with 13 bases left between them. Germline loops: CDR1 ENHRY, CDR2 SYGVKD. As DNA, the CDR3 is TGTGCCATCAGTGGAGGGGGACGGAGGAACACTGAAGCTTTCTTT. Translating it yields CAISGGGRRNTEAFF.

The CDR3 sequence is CASSLEPSGGFDEQFF. CDR3 DNA: TGTGCCAGCAGCTTAGAACCTAGCGGGGGCTTCGATGAGCAGTTCTTC. The chain couples TRBV7-8 to TRBJ2-1; TRBD2 aligns across 10 bases. The V and J ends lost 1 base and 8 bases, in that order; junction bases with no gene match: 8. The CDR3 spans 16 residues. Germline CDR1 reads SGHVS; CDR2 reads FQNEAQ. Full variable domain (remainder filled in from reference TRBV7-8 and TRBJ2-1): GAGVSQSPRYKVAKRGQDVALRCDPISGHVSLFWYQQALGQGPEFLTYFQNEAQLDKSGLPSDRFFAERPEGSVSTLKIQRTQQEDSAVYLCASSLEPSGGFDEQFFGPGTRLTVL.

The CDR3: CASSPLGVTEAFF. The DNA of the CDR3 is TGTGCCAGCAGCCCACTCGGTGTTACTGAAGCTTTCTTT. The chain combines TRBV7-2 with TRBJ1-1; D uncertain. Between the trimmed V and J ends, which lost 5 bases and 5 bases, there was a span of 12 bases. CDR3 size: 13 residues. Germline CDR1 SGHTA, CDR2 FQGNSA.

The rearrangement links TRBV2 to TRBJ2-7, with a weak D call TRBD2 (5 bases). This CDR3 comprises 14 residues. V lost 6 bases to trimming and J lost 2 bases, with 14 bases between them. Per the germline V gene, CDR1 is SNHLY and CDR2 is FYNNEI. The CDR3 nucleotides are TGTGCCAGCAGGTCGGCCGGGATCCCCTACGAGCAGTACTTC. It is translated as CASRSAGIPYEQYF.

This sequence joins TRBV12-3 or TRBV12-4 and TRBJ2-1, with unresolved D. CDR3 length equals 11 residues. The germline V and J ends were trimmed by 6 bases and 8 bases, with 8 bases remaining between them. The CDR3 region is CASSFIDEQFF. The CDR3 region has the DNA TGTGCCAGCAGCTTTATCGATGAGCAGTTCTTC.

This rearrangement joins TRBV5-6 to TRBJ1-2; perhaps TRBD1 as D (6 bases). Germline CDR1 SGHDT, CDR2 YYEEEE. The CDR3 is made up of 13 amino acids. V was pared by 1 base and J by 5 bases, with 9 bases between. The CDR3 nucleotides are TGTGCCAGCAGCTTGCCAGGACAGTATGGCTACACCTTC. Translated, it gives CASSLPGQYGYTF.

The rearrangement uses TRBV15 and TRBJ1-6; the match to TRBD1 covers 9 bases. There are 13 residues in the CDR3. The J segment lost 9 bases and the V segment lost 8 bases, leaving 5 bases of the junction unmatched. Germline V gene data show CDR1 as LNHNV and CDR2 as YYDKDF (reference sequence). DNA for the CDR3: TGTGCCACCGGACAGGGGCAAGGTTCACCCCTCCACTTT. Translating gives CATGQGQGSPLHF.

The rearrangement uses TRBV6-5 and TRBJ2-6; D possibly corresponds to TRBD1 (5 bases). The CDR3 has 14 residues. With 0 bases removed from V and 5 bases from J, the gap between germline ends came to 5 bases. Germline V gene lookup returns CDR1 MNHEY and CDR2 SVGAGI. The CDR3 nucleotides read TGTGCCAGCAGTTACTCGGACAGGGCCAACGTCCTGACTTTC. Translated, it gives CASSYSDRANVLTF.

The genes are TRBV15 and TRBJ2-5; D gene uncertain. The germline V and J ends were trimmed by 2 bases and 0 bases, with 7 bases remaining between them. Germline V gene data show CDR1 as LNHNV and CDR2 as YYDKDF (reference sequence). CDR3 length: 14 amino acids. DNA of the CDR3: TGTGCCACCAGCAGAACTAAGTACCAAGAGACCCAGTACTTC. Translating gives CATSRTKYQETQYF. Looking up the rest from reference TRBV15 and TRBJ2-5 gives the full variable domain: DAMVIQNPRYQVTQFGKPVTLSCSQTLNHNVMYWYQQKSSQAPKLLFHYYDKDFNNEADTPDNFQSRRPNTSFCFLDIRSPGLGDTAMYLCATSRTKYQETQYFGPGTRLLVL.

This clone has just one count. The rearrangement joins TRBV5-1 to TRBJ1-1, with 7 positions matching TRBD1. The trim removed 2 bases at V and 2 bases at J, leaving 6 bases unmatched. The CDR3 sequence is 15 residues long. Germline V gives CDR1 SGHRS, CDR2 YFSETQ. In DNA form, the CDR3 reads TGCGCCAGCAGCTTCGGAGCAGGGGGTAACACTGAAGCTTTCTTT. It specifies CASSFGAGGNTEAFF.